The next 10 T cell receptor beta chains were all read from a single sample in a study of blood T cell repertoires in COVID-19. The table came from immunoSEQ multiplex PCR; TCRdb's copy has only in-frame clones and leaves some out. The sample lists roughly 350,000 clones; roughly 90% were seen once. The source material was PBMCs or T cells enriched from blood (not recorded which). These receptor sequences come from a woman aged 25 to 39 who had recovered from COVID-19.

This rearrangement joins TRBV11-2 to TRBJ1-1; D is unresolved. Trimming removed 0 bases from V and 7 bases from J, with 9 bases in between. Germline values: CDR1 SGHAT, CDR2 FQNNGV. CDR3 length equals 13 residues. This CDR3 is CASSLDRELEAFF. CDR3 in DNA: TGTGCCAGCAGCTTAGATCGGGAACTTGAAGCTTTCTTT.

V is TRBV7-2 and J is TRBJ1-3; tentatively, D is TRBD1 (5 bases). CDR3 length: 16 residues. The germline V gene encodes CDR1 SGHTA and CDR2 FQGNSA. Trimming took off 1 base at V and 3 bases at J, with 13 bases between the two ends. The CDR3 protein is CASSLGVGGYGNTIYF. The CDR3 DNA follows: TGTGCCAGCAGCTTAGGGGTCGGGGGTTATGGAAACACCATATATTTT.

The V gene is TRBV4-1, the J gene TRBJ2-5, with 13 bases identical to TRBD2. CDR3 length: 17 residues. Germline V gene sequence: CDR1 MGHRA, CDR2 YSYEKL. Trimming removed 0 bases from V and 2 bases from J; junction bases left unmatched: 3. The CDR3 bases are TGCGCCAGCAGCCAAGATTTACTAGCGGGGGGGCAAGAGACCCAGTACTTC. Protein product: CASSQDLLAGGQETQYF.

The chain carries TRBV5-1 and TRBJ2-3; a weak D match, TRBD2 (6 bases). The ends were cut back, 1 base at V and 1 base at J, with 13 bases in the middle. Germline V gene sequence: CDR1 SGHRS, CDR2 YFSETQ. CDR3 length equals 16 residues. DNA for the CDR3: TGCGCCAGCAGCTTGAGCCCCTCGGGGGGCACAGATACGCAGTATTTT. Encoded protein: CASSLSPSGGTDTQYF.

The rearrangement joins TRBV7-2 to TRBJ2-6; 8 nucleotides agree with TRBD1. The CDR3 sequence is 16 residues long. Germline lookup yields CDR1 SGHTA and CDR2 FQGNSA. V trimming: 5 bases; J trimming: 2 bases; junction bases outside the gene matches: 5. The CDR3 is CASSNRQGTGANVLTF. CDR3 DNA sequence: TGTGCCAGCAGCAACCGACAGGGGACTGGGGCCAACGTCCTGACTTTC. Drawing the rest from reference TRBV7-2 and TRBJ2-6, the complete variable domain is GAGVSQSPSNKVTEKGKDVELRCDPISGHTALYWYRQSLGQGLEFLIYFQGNSAPDKSGLPSDRFSAERTGGSVSTLTIQRTQQEDSAVYLCASSNRQGTGANVLTFGAGSRLTVL.

V usage is TRBV5-4 and J usage is TRBJ1-2, with D tentatively TRBD1 (6 bases). The CDR3 is made up of 13 amino acids. Trimming removed 4 bases at V and 4 bases at J, with 11 bases between. From germline, CDR1 is SGHNT and CDR2 YYREEE (reference sequence). The CDR3 here is CASSEADSYGYTF. The CDR3 DNA follows: TGTGCCAGCAGCGAAGCGGACAGCTATGGCTACACCTTC.

This chain joins TRBV6-1 and TRBJ1-6; D remains ambiguous. This CDR3 has 13 residues. Deletions cut 3 bases from V and 8 bases from J, with 8 bases between. Germline CDR1 is MNHNS and CDR2 is SASEGT. Here the CDR3 DNA reads TGTGCCAGCAGTGAGAACAGTTATTCACCCCTCCACTTT. This encodes CASSENSYSPLHF.

This chain connects TRBV5-1 to TRBJ2-2, with a possible D match to TRBD1 (5 bases). The CDR3 totals 15 residues. CDR1 and CDR2 from the germline V gene are SGHRS and YFSETQ. Trimming removed 0 bases at V and 5 bases at J, with 11 bases between. CDR3 sequence reads: CASSLAAGITGELFF. CDR3 in DNA: TGCGCCAGCAGCTTGGCGGCAGGGATAACCGGGGAGCTGTTTTTT.

This rearrangement joins TRBV28 to TRBJ2-5, with TRBD2 matching 8 bases. V lost 5 bases to trimming and J lost 5 bases; unmatched junction nucleotides: 13. Germline V gene lookup returns CDR1 MDHEN and CDR2 SYDVKM. The CDR3 has 16 residues. The CDR3 DNA is TGTGCCAGCAGTCAGCCCCCGGCCGGGGGGGATGAGACCCAGTACTTC. Protein sequence: CASSQPPAGGDETQYF.

This chain uses TRBV5-1 with TRBJ1-1; TRBD1 aligns across 7 bases. The CDR3 covers 15 residues. The V and J ends lost 4 bases and 1 base, in that order; junction bases with no gene match: 7. Looked up from germline, CDR1 is SGHRS and CDR2 is YFSETQ. CDR3 DNA: TGCGCCAGCAGCAGGGACAGTTCACCGAACACTGAAGCTTTCTTT. Residues: CASSRDSSPNTEAFF.